The 28 T cell receptor beta chains listed next were all sequenced from one sample in a study of T cell responses to AZD1222 COVID-19 vaccine (dated by TCRdb to 2020 to 2023). The receptor library was made with the immunoSEQ multiplex PCR assay. Entries here come from immuneACCESS through TCRdb and include only in-frame sequences with V and J called. Some clones fail to appear in such tables; in the studies checked, an unresolved V gene covers under half of the shortfall, and the cause of the remainder is unknown. The sample contains about 140,000 clones, about 89% of them found a single time. The ten most abundant clones make up about 4.4% of the sample. The time point label for this specimen denotes: baseline before first vaccination. Source: peripheral blood, taken on day 0 of AZD1222 vaccination. Receptors originate from an adult in good health.

The chain combines TRBV7-9 with TRBJ1-5; D is possibly TRBD1 (5 bases). The V and J ends lost 1 base and 7 bases respectively, with 11 bases between them. The germline CDR1 and CDR2 sequences are SEHNR and FQNEAQ (reference sequence). The CDR3 extends over 14 amino acids. This CDR3 reads CASSLVGGGQPQHF. The CDR3 nucleotides read TGTGCCAGCAGCTTAGTTGGGGGTGGACAGCCCCAGCATTTT.

The chain is built from TRBV7-9 and TRBJ1-1; no clear D gene. V lost 4 bases, J lost 5 bases, and 8 bases lay in between. Germline CDR1 is SEHNR and CDR2 is FQNEAQ (reference sequence). The CDR3 loop spans 12 amino acids. Here the CDR3 reads CASSSVETEAFF. The CDR3 DNA reads as TGTGCCAGCAGCTCGGTCGAGACTGAAGCTTTCTTT.

The chain joins TRBV24-1 to TRBJ1-2, with D perhaps TRBD1 (5 bases). Deletions cut 4 bases from V and 4 bases from J, with 6 bases between. The CDR3 is made up of 12 amino acids. CDR1 and CDR2 (germline): KGHDR, SFDVKD. The CDR3 nucleotides read TGTGCCACCAGTGACGACAGCTATGGCTACACCTTC. Amino acid sequence: CATSDDSYGYTF.

The table lists this clone with a few counts. The J gene is TRBJ1-2, the V gene TRBV7-2; D unresolved. The germline CDR1 and CDR2 sequences are SGHTA and FQGNSA. There are 16 residues in the CDR3. V lost 1 base to trimming and J lost 4 bases, with 16 bases between them. The chain's CDR3 is CASSLDLGTPSYGYTF. The DNA of the CDR3 is TGTGCCAGCAGCTTAGACCTCGGTACCCCCAGCTATGGCTACACCTTC.

In DNA, the CDR3 is TGTGCCAGCAGCTTAGGTGACGGACTAAATGAAAAACTGTTTTTT. Its protein product is CASSLGDGLNEKLFF. The chain combines TRBV7-9 with TRBJ1-4; D gene unclear. Trimming removed 1 base from V and 5 bases from J, with 11 bases in between. The CDR3 contains 15 residues. CDR1 and CDR2 (germline): SEHNR, FQNEAQ (reference sequence).

V gene TRBV30 combines with J gene TRBJ2-7, with 7 bases aligning to TRBD1. Trimming at V came to 3 bases and at J to 6 bases, leaving 11 bases not matched to a gene. Germline values: CDR1 GTSNPN, CDR2 SVGIG (reference sequence). This CDR3 contains 14 residues. The CDR3 sequence: CAWRTYSTGAEQYF. CDR3 sequence (DNA): TGTGCCTGGAGAACCTATTCTACAGGGGCCGAGCAGTACTTC.

This chain joins TRBV30 and TRBJ2-7; D possibly corresponds to TRBD1 (7 bases). Germline-derived CDR1 and CDR2 are GTSNPN and SVGIG (reference sequence). There are 14 residues in the CDR3. Trimming shortened V by 0 bases and J by 3 bases, and 12 bases separated the two germline ends. CDR3 DNA: TGTGCCTGGAGTGTCGCAGGGGGGTTCTACGAGCAGTACTTC. Amino acid sequence: CAWSVAGGFYEQYF.

This chain connects TRBV24-1 to TRBJ2-1; the match to TRBD1 covers 7 bases. The CDR3 extends over 16 amino acids. The V gene's germline CDR1 is KGHDR and CDR2 SFDVKD. V shed 3 bases, J shed 2 bases, and the junction held 6 bases outside the gene matches. The chain's CDR3 is CATSDRRGGPYNEQFF. The CDR3 coding sequence is TGTGCCACCAGTGATCGCCGAGGGGGCCCCTACAATGAGCAGTTCTTC.

The chain has TRBV4-1 and TRBJ1-5, with 8 bases lining up with TRBD1. The CDR3 runs to 19 residues. V was clipped by 0 bases and J by 0 bases; unmatched bases: 10. Germline lookup yields CDR1 MGHRA and CDR2 YSYEKL. CDR3 coding DNA: TGCGCCAGCAGCCAAGATGGATACAGGGGGAGGTATAGCAATCAGCCCCAGCATTTT. This codes for CASSQDGYRGRYSNQPQHF.

The chain is built from TRBV5-6 and TRBJ1-1, with D uncertain. The CDR3 covers 14 residues. Between the trimmed V and J ends, which lost 0 bases and 0 bases, there was a span of 6 bases. The germline V gene encodes CDR1 SGHDT and CDR2 YYEEEE. This CDR3 is CASSLDPLNTEAFF. Written as DNA, the CDR3 is TGTGCCAGCAGCTTGGATCCTTTGAACACTGAAGCTTTCTTT.

The gene calls are TRBV5-4 and TRBJ2-3, with 11 positions matching TRBD2. Trimming took 2 bases from V and 0 from J; bases not matched to a gene: 14. CDR1 and CDR2 (germline): SGHNT, YYREEE (reference sequence). There are 20 residues in the CDR3. This chain's CDR3 is CASSLPRLAGGLSSTDTQYF. The CDR3 bases are TGTGCCAGCAGCTTACCCCGGCTAGCGGGAGGACTATCTAGCACAGATACGCAGTATTTT.

The rearrangement joins TRBV6-6 to TRBJ1-1; D is perhaps TRBD1 (5 bases). The V end was cut by 6 bases, the J end by 3 bases, with 11 bases between. Germline CDR1 MNHNY, CDR2 SVGAGI (reference sequence). This CDR3 contains 13 residues. CDR3 in amino acids: CASSGGLDTEAFF. The CDR3 region has the DNA TGTGCCAGCAGCGGGGGGTTGGACACTGAAGCTTTCTTT.

The J gene is TRBJ2-7, the V gene TRBV18; 7 bases map to TRBD2. V trimming: 2 bases; J trimming: 2 bases; junction bases outside the gene matches: 6. Germline V gene lookup returns CDR1 KGHSH and CDR2 LQKENI. CDR3 length equals 15 residues. CDR3 DNA: TGTGCCAGCTCACCAATTAGCGGGCTCGCCTACGAGCAGTACTTC. This translates into CASSPISGLAYEQYF.

This chain connects TRBV29-1 to TRBJ1-2; a possible D gene is TRBD1 (6 bases). Looked up from germline, CDR1 is SQVTM and CDR2 is ANQGSEA. This CDR3 comprises 13 residues. Trimming shortened V by 1 base and J by 7 bases, and 13 bases separated the two germline ends. This CDR3 is CSVEAGGRGGYTF. In nucleotides, the CDR3 is TGCAGCGTTGAAGCTGGAGGCAGGGGTGGCTACACCTTC.

The chain recombines TRBV27 with TRBJ2-7; 10 bases fit TRBD2. This CDR3 has 16 residues. Germline lookup yields CDR1 MNHEY and CDR2 SMNVEV (reference sequence). Trimming removed 8 bases from V and 5 bases from J; junction bases left unmatched: 15. The CDR3, as DNA: TGTGCCAGCCCCCGGGGGCTAGCGGGAGAAGACCACGAGCAGTACTTC. Translated: CASPRGLAGEDHEQYF.

This sequence joins TRBV6-5 and TRBJ1-1; D uncertain. The germline V gene encodes CDR1 MNHEY and CDR2 SVGAGI. This CDR3 is 13 amino acids long. Trimming removed 6 bases from V and 5 bases from J, with 13 bases in between. The CDR3: CASSIGWDTEAFF. Written as DNA, the CDR3 is TGTGCCAGCAGCATAGGTTGGGATACTGAAGCTTTCTTT.

V usage is TRBV7-6 and J usage is TRBJ2-3; 10 nucleotides align to TRBD2. With V trimmed by 0 bases and J by 4 bases, 4 bases remained unmatched. Germline V lookup: CDR1 SGHVS, CDR2 FNYEAQ. The CDR3 is 16 amino acids. The CDR3 DNA follows: TGTGCCAGCAGCTTAGCACTAGCGGGGATTCCAGATACGCAGTATTTT. Translation: CASSLALAGIPDTQYF.

For the CDR3, the DNA is TGTGCCATCAGCGGCGCTCATAATCAGCCCCAGCATTTT. Protein sequence: CAISGAHNQPQHF. This rearrangement joins TRBV2 to TRBJ1-5; D is ambiguous. Per the germline V gene, CDR1 is SNHLY and CDR2 is FYNNEI. This CDR3 has 13 residues. The V end lost 10 bases, the J end lost 4 bases, and 14 bases lay between the germline ends.

This chain connects TRBV5-5 to TRBJ1-6; D uncertain. V was pared by 0 bases and J by 10 bases, with 14 bases between. Germline V gene lookup returns CDR1 SGHKS and CDR2 YYEKEE (reference sequence). There are 15 residues in the CDR3. The CDR3 is CASSLGGSGNSPLHF. Written as DNA, the CDR3 is TGTGCCAGCAGCTTGGGTGGGAGTGGAAACTCACCCCTCCACTTT.

The chain joins TRBV28 to TRBJ1-4, with D uncertain. V gave up 5 bases and J gave up 1 base, with 17 bases separating them. The CDR3 runs 17 residues. CDR1 MDHEN and CDR2 SYDVKM come from the germline V gene. CDR3 DNA sequence: TGTGCCAGCAGTCCTGGAGGCCTTTTCCAAACTAATGAAAAACTGTTTTTT. This translates into CASSPGGLFQTNEKLFF.

A single count supports this clone. The genes are TRBV10-2 and TRBJ2-7; possible D gene TRBD1, 6 bases. The length of the CDR3 is 12 residues. Trimming shortened V by 4 bases and J by 6 bases, and 10 bases separated the two germline ends. Germline assignment: CDR1 WSHSY and CDR2 SAAADI. The CDR3 protein is CASSGQDSEQYF. DNA for the CDR3: TGCGCCAGCAGTGGCCAGGACAGCGAGCAGTACTTC.

V is TRBV7-2 and J is TRBJ1-5; 8 bases align to TRBD1. Germline V gene data show CDR1 as SGHTA and CDR2 as FQGNSA. The trim removed 5 bases at V and 7 bases at J, leaving 10 bases unmatched. The CDR3 length is 15 residues. CDR3 region: CASSPETGVKQPQHF. In nucleotides, the CDR3 is TGTGCCAGCAGCCCCGAGACAGGGGTTAAGCAGCCCCAGCATTTT.

V gene TRBV14 combines with J gene TRBJ1-2; D remains unclear. The germline gives CDR1 SGHDN, CDR2 FVKESK. V lost 3 bases and J 4 bases, leaving 15 bases between the germline ends. The CDR3 extends over 15 amino acids. The CDR3: CASSQRITSSYGYTF. DNA of the CDR3: TGTGCCAGCAGCCAGAGGATTACGTCGAGCTATGGCTACACCTTC.

V usage is TRBV27 and J usage is TRBJ1-1; TRBD1 aligns across 9 bases. From germline, CDR1 is MNHEY and CDR2 SMNVEV (reference sequence). This CDR3 region has 15 residues. The J segment lost 4 bases and the V segment lost 6 bases, leaving 9 bases of the junction unmatched. The CDR3 sequence is CASRIQGAKGTEAFF. The CDR3 DNA reads TGTGCCAGCAGGATACAGGGGGCTAAGGGCACTGAAGCTTTCTTT.

The V and J genes are TRBV5-1 and TRBJ2-7; D might be TRBD2 (6 bases). The ends were cut back, 0 bases at V and 0 bases at J, with 19 bases in the middle. Germline values: CDR1 SGHRS, CDR2 YFSETQ. This CDR3 is 18 amino acids long. CDR3 sequence: CASSLGPQGAGSSYEQYF. CDR3 DNA sequence: TGCGCCAGCAGCTTGGGCCCTCAGGGTGCGGGGAGCTCCTACGAGCAGTACTTC.

The chain is built from TRBV10-1 and TRBJ2-3; 14 nucleotides align to TRBD2. V was pared by 5 bases and J by 4 bases, with 5 bases of the junction left unmatched. The CDR3 is made up of 16 amino acids. Germline V lookup: CDR1 WNHNN, CDR2 SYGVQD (reference sequence). The CDR3 here is CASSRTSGGSADTQYF. Written as DNA, the CDR3 is TGCGCCAGCAGTCGGACTAGCGGGGGGAGCGCAGATACGCAGTATTTT.

This rearrangement joins TRBV28 to TRBJ2-3; 7 bases agree with TRBD2. CDR3 length: 15 residues. CDR1 is MDHEN and CDR2 is SYDVKM in the germline V gene. Germline trimming cut 5 bases from V and 4 bases from J; bases unmatched to any gene: 9. The CDR3 bases are TGTGCCAGCAGTCCCCCGGTAAGCGGGGCAGATACGCAGTATTTT. This gives the protein CASSPPVSGADTQYF.

This clone was picked up one time. Mismatch with germline at one junction end may stem from a read error. The rearrangement joins TRBV6-1 to TRBJ1-1; D may be TRBD1 (5 bases). CDR1 is MNHNS and CDR2 is SASEGT in the germline V gene. This CDR3 has 14 amino acids. The CDR3 nucleotides read TGTGCCAGCAGTGAGGGGGGAAGGAACACTGAAGTTTTCTTT. Encoded protein: CASSEGGRNTEVFF.